This T cell receptor (beta chain) was recorded in a study of cytomegalovirus exposure and HLA in healthy donors. Amplification used 60 Vbeta primers and 13 Jbeta primers. Assay: immunoSEQ multiplex PCR; the TCRdb copy retains only in-frame clones and omits some. Of 80,000 to 95,000 clones in the sample, around four fifths were seen once. Study findings and constraints: Most sequenced TCRs were rare (though some public TCRs occurred in many donors). A later analysis linked a missense variant in DCLRE1C to the trimming of TCR beta V and J genes.

The CDR3 is 13 amino acids. After removal of 3 bases from V and 6 bases from J, the junction contained 2 bases not matched to a gene. From germline, CDR1 is SNHLY and CDR2 FYNNEI. Remarks on this clone: Its matching antigen is unknown.

The sequencing input was PBMCs. This clonotype originated in a woman in her late teens or twenties in good health and CMV-seropositive. The rearrangement uses TRBV2 and TRBJ1-5; 7 nucleotides align to TRBD1. The CDR3 reads CASSEDRPQPQHF. CDR3 bases: TGTGCCAGCAGTGAGGACAGGCCTCAGCCCCAGCATTTT. Full variable domain (remainder filled in from reference TRBV2 and TRBJ1-5): EPEVTQTPSHQVTQMGQEVILRCVPISNHLYFYWYRQILGQKVEFLVSFYNNEISEKSEIFDDQFSVERPDGSNFTLKIRSTKLEDSAMYFCASSEDRPQPQHFGDGTRLSIL.